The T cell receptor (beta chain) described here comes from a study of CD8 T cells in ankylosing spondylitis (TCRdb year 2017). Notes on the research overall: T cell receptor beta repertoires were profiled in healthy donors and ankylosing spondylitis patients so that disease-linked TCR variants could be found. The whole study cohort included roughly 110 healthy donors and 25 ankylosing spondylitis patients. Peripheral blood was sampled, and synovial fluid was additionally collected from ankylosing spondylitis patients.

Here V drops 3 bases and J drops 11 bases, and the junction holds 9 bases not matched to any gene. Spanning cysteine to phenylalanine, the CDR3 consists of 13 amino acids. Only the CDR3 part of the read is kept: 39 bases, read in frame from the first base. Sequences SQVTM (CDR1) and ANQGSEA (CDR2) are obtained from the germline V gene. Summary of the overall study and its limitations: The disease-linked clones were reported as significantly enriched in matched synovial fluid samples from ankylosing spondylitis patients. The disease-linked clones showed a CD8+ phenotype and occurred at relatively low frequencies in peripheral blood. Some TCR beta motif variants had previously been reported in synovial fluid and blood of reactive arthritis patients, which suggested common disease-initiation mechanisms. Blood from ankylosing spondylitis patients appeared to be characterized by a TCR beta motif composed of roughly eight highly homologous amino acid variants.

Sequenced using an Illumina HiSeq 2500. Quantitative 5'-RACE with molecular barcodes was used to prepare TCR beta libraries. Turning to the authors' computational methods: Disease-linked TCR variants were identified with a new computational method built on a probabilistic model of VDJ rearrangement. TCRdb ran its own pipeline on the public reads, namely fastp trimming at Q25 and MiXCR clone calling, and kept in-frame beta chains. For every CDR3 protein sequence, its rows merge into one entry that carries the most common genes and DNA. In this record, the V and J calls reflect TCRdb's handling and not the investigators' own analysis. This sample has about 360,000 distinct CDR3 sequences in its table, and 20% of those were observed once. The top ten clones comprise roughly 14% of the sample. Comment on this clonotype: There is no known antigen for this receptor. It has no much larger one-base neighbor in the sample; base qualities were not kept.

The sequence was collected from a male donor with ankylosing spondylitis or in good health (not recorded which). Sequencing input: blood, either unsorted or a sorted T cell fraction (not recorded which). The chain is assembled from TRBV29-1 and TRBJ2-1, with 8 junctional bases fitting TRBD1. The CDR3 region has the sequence CSVEAGGGPQQFF. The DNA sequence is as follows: TGCAGCGTTGAGGCAGGGGGCGGGCCTCAGCAGTTCTTC.